A single sample is the source of the 31 T cell receptor beta chains below, sequenced in a study of OX40 agonist ivuxolimab in advanced cancers. Library preparation was by the immunoSEQ multiplex PCR assay. TCRdb took over this immuneACCESS table, retaining in-frame rearrangements with V and J assigned. Such tables are incomplete; in checked studies, under half of the missing clones stem from an unresolved V gene, and the remainder is unexplained. In this sample the table shows tens of thousands of clones, roughly 89% of which occur a single time. Of the sample, 27% falls within the top ten clones. This specimen consisted of CD4+ or CD8+ T cells sorted from blood, obtained in a trial of the OX40 agonist ivuxolimab. These receptors were collected from an adult with an advanced solid tumor such as melanoma, head and neck, liver or kidney cancer.

DNA of the CDR3: TGTGCCAGCAGCTCGCCAGCGTTTAGCACAGATACGCAGTATTTT. Translating gives CASSSPAFSTDTQYF. V gene TRBV5-6 combines with J gene TRBJ2-3, with D unresolved. The CDR3 runs to 15 residues. V lost 3 bases and J 0 bases, leaving 11 bases between the germline ends. Germline CDR1 SGHDT, CDR2 YYEEEE.

The gene calls are TRBV7-7 and TRBJ2-5; 7 positions match TRBD1. V was clipped by 5 bases and J by 5 bases; unmatched bases: 8. Germline V gene sequence: CDR1 SSHAT, CDR2 FNYEAQ (reference sequence). The CDR3 totals 14 residues. The CDR3 protein is CASSPRQGWETQYF. In nucleotides, the CDR3 is TGTGCCAGCAGCCCCCGACAGGGTTGGGAGACCCAGTACTTC. Full variable domain (outside the CDR3, taken from reference TRBV7-7 and TRBJ2-5): GAGVSQSPRYKVTKRGQDVTLRCDPISSHATLYWYQQALGQGPEFLTYFNYEAQPDKSGLPSDRFSAERPEGSISTLTIQRTEQRDSAMYRCASSPRQGWETQYFGPGTRLLVL.

The rearrangement links TRBV5-4 to TRBJ1-1; D is perhaps TRBD1 (5 bases). With 2 bases removed from V and 1 base from J, the gap between germline ends came to 9 bases. The CDR3 has 14 amino acids. CDR1 and CDR2 (germline): SGHNT, YYREEE (reference sequence). The CDR3 sequence: CASSLTGQNTEAFF. The CDR3 coding sequence is TGTGCCAGCAGCTTAACAGGACAGAACACTGAAGCTTTCTTT.

The CDR3 here is CASRREITEAFF. CDR3 nucleotide sequence: TGTGCCAGCCGACGGGAGATTACTGAAGCTTTCTTT. The chain recombines TRBV2 with TRBJ1-1; D is unresolved. Trimming took 8 bases from V and 5 from J, leaving 12 bases between them. Germline V gene lookup returns CDR1 SNHLY and CDR2 FYNNEI. There are 12 residues in the CDR3. The complete variable domain, with remaining parts taken from reference TRBV2 and TRBJ1-1, reads EPEVTQTPSHQVTQMGQEVILRCVPISNHLYFYWYRQILGQKVEFLVSFYNNEISEKSEIFDDQFSVERPDGSNFTLKIRSTKLEDSAMYFCASRREITEAFFGQGTRLTVV.

There are a few counts of this clone. The chain recombines TRBV10-3 with TRBJ1-2; TRBD1 agrees at 9 bases. CDR1 and CDR2 from the germline V gene are ENHRY and SYGVKD. This CDR3 is built from 18 residues. V gave up 5 bases and J gave up 7 bases; unmatched junction bases: 20. This CDR3 reads CAISPRVGTGNAITGYTF. CDR3 nucleotide sequence: TGTGCCATCAGTCCGAGGGTGGGGACAGGGAATGCTATCACTGGCTACACCTTC.

The chain employs TRBV5-4 and TRBJ1-2; D remains ambiguous. In germline, CDR1 is SGHNT, CDR2 YYREEE (reference sequence). The V end was cut by 4 bases, the J end by 0 bases, with 10 bases between. The CDR3 length is 14 residues. CDR3 sequence reads: CASSPEDSNYGYTF. CDR3 bases: TGTGCCAGCAGCCCTGAGGATTCTAACTATGGCTACACCTTC.

The J gene is TRBJ1-2, the V gene TRBV13; the D is unclear. The germline V gene encodes CDR1 PRHDT and CDR2 FYEKMQ (reference sequence). The CDR3 is 12 residues long. Trimming cost V 5 bases and J 3 bases, with 7 bases left between them. The CDR3 protein is CASSPKDYGYTF. CDR3 DNA: TGTGCCAGCAGCCCAAAGGACTATGGCTACACCTTC.

The chain has TRBV4-3 and TRBJ2-1, with D tentatively TRBD1 (6 bases). V was shortened by 2 bases and J by 5 bases, with 13 bases between the two germline ends. This CDR3 contains 15 residues. The V gene's germline CDR1 is LGHNA and CDR2 YSLEER. Written as DNA, the CDR3 is TGCGCCAGCAGCCAAACCCCGACAGGAAACAATGAGCAGTTCTTC. Translating it yields CASSQTPTGNNEQFF.

The chain links TRBV5-1 to TRBJ2-3, with 13 bases fitting TRBD2. Trimming cost V 3 bases and J 4 bases; bases outside gene matches: 11. This CDR3 is 18 amino acids long. Germline V gene sequence: CDR1 SGHRS, CDR2 YFSETQ. The CDR3 nucleotides read TGCGCCAGCAGCTGGACAGGTACTAGCGGGAGGGTGGCAGATACGCAGTATTTT. It codes for CASSWTGTSGRVADTQYF.

The CDR3 nucleotides are TGTGCCACCAGCAGAGATAAACTAGTTCAAGAGACCCAGTACTTC. Its translation is CATSRDKLVQETQYF. The V and J genes are TRBV15 and TRBJ2-5; weak D call: TRBD2 (5 bases). Trimming left V 0 bases short and J 2 bases short, with 10 bases between. The CDR3 loop spans 15 amino acids. Looked up from germline, CDR1 is LNHNV and CDR2 is YYDKDF (reference sequence). The full variable domain, rest sourced from reference TRBV15 and TRBJ2-5, is DAMVIQNPRYQVTQFGKPVTLSCSQTLNHNVMYWYQQKSSQAPKLLFHYYDKDFNNEADTPDNFQSRRPNTSFCFLDIRSPGLGDTAMYLCATSRDKLVQETQYFGPGTRLLVL.

The chain uses TRBV9 and TRBJ2-7; TRBD1 might be the D (7 bases). Germline V gene sequence: CDR1 SGDLS, CDR2 YYNGEE. This CDR3 has 15 residues. V lost 3 bases and J lost 0, with 13 bases in between. The CDR3 DNA reads TGTGCCAGCAGCGCCAGGGGGGACAGCTCCTACGAGCAGTACTTC. This sequence encodes CASSARGDSSYEQYF.

CDR3 coding DNA: TGTGCCAGTAGTATGGGGACAGGGACAGATACGCAGTATTTT. It specifies CASSMGTGTDTQYF. The chain uses TRBV19 and TRBJ2-3; 9 nucleotides match TRBD1. Germline values: CDR1 LNHDA, CDR2 SQIVND (reference sequence). The CDR3 length is 14 residues. V gave up 3 bases and J gave up 3 bases; unmatched junction bases: 1.

This chain connects TRBV1 to TRBJ2-5; the table's D call, TRBD1, has no DNA check behind it. TRBV1 is tagged as a pseudogene. The CDR3 runs 16 residues. Written as DNA, the CDR3 is TGCACCAGCCGCAAAACACGTGTGGGGGCACAAGAGACCCAGTACTTC. Its translation: CTSRKTRVGAQETQYF.

The rearrangement uses TRBV7-9 and TRBJ1-4; 9 bases map to TRBD1. The germline V gene has CDR1 SEHNR and CDR2 FQNEAQ (reference sequence). V shed 0 bases and J 7 bases; nucleotides not matched to a gene: 3. The CDR3 sequence is 15 residues long. The CDR3 protein is CASSLAGTGSEKLFF. CDR3 sequence (DNA): TGTGCCAGCAGCTTAGCCGGGACAGGGTCTGAAAAACTGTTTTTT.

This chain joins TRBV6-6 and TRBJ2-7, with 10 bases that match TRBD1. V gave up 5 bases and J gave up 3 bases; unmatched junction bases: 7. Germline V lookup: CDR1 MNHNY, CDR2 SVGAGI (reference sequence). CDR3 length: 15 residues. The DNA for the CDR3 is TGTGCCAGCAGTCACCGGGACAGGGGCTTCTACGAGCAGTACTTC. This sequence encodes CASSHRDRGFYEQYF.

The chain uses TRBV7-9 and TRBJ2-5, with 10 bases matching TRBD2. Near its end, the DNA agrees better with TRBJ2-7, so the J call may be wrong. Germline V CDR1 and CDR2: SEHNR, FQNEAQ (reference sequence). This CDR3 region has 17 residues. The CDR3 DNA sequence: TGTGCCAGCAGCTTAGGGCTAGCGGGAGAGGGACCCTACGAGCAGTACTTC. Amino acids: CASSLGLAGEGPYEQYF.

The chain uses TRBV7-9 and TRBJ2-2; D is perhaps TRBD2 (6 bases). The V and J ends lost 6 bases and 6 bases respectively, with 14 bases between them. The CDR3 totals 14 residues. CDR1 is SEHNR and CDR2 is FQNEAQ in the germline V gene (reference sequence). This CDR3 is CASRYTSSSGELFF. Here the CDR3 DNA reads TGTGCCAGCAGATATACTAGCTCGTCCGGGGAGCTGTTTTTT.

The V and J genes are TRBV18 and TRBJ2-1; D call uncertain. The CDR3 totals 15 residues. Per germline, CDR1 KGHSH and CDR2 LQKENI. Trimming stripped 2 bases from V and 2 bases from J, with 10 bases between. The CDR3 DNA reads TGTGCCAGCTCACCAGGGTCCAGGCCCTACAATGAGCAGTTCTTC. Residues: CASSPGSRPYNEQFF. The full variable domain, its missing parts supplied by reference TRBV18 and TRBJ2-1, is NAGVMQNPRHLVRRRGQEARLRCSPMKGHSHVYWYRQLPEEGLKFMVYLQKENIIDESGMPKERFSAEFPKEGPSILRIQQVVRGDSAAYFCASSPGSRPYNEQFFGPGTRLTVL.

This rearrangement joins TRBV28 to TRBJ2-6; D may be TRBD1 (5 bases). Trimming removed 2 bases at V and 2 bases at J, with 10 bases between. This CDR3 region has 16 residues. The germline V gene has CDR1 MDHEN and CDR2 SYDVKM. The chain's CDR3 is CASSLDQGAGANVLTF. In DNA form, the CDR3 reads TGTGCCAGCAGTTTAGACCAAGGGGCTGGGGCCAACGTCCTGACTTTC.

The J gene is TRBJ1-2, the V gene TRBV29-1; 11 bases match TRBD1. This CDR3 region has 13 residues. Per the germline V gene, CDR1 is SQVTM and CDR2 is ANQGSEA. Trimming at V came to 6 bases and at J to 7 bases, leaving 7 bases not matched to a gene. CDR3 amino acids: CSVLDRGRSGYTF. As DNA, the CDR3 is TGCAGCGTCTTGGACAGGGGGCGAAGTGGCTACACCTTC.

This clone was detected once. The chain links TRBV30 to TRBJ1-2; 7 nucleotides align to TRBD1. Germline values: CDR1 GTSNPN, CDR2 SVGIG (reference sequence). CDR3 length: 13 residues. V was clipped by 6 bases and J by 1 base; unmatched bases: 5. DNA for the CDR3: TGTGCCTGCAACAGGGGTTTTAACTATGGCTACACCTTC. Its translation: CACNRGFNYGYTF.

This rearrangement joins TRBV7-2 to TRBJ1-5; possibly TRBD1 for D (5 bases). This CDR3 region has 15 residues. V was clipped by 0 bases and J by 4 bases, with 10 bases between them. Germline CDR1 reads SGHTA; CDR2 reads FQGNSA. The CDR3, as DNA: TGTGCCAGCAGCTTAGCGCGGGGCGGTAATCAGCCCCAGCATTTT. Translating gives CASSLARGGNQPQHF.

The chain is built from TRBV7-9 and TRBJ2-5; the match to TRBD2 covers 10 bases. Trimming removed 5 bases from V and 5 bases from J; junction bases left unmatched: 8. The length of the CDR3 is 15 residues. Germline V CDR1 and CDR2: SEHNR, FQNEAQ (reference sequence). The CDR3 DNA sequence: TGTGCCAGCAGCCCACCTAGCGGGAGACGGGAGACCCAGTACTTC. It encodes CASSPPSGRRETQYF.

The chain uses TRBV15 and TRBJ2-7; D call uncertain. Between the trimmed V and J ends, which lost 1 base and 0 bases, there was a span of 4 bases. CDR1 is LNHNV, CDR2 YYDKDF, per germline (reference sequence). The length of the CDR3 is 13 residues. This CDR3 is CATSRGGSYEQYF. In DNA form, the CDR3 reads TGTGCCACCAGCAGAGGGGGCTCCTACGAGCAGTACTTC.

The rearrangement uses TRBV7-2 and TRBJ2-5, with 8 bases fitting TRBD2. Germline V gives CDR1 SGHTA, CDR2 FQGNSA. V lost 2 bases, J lost 5 bases, and 4 bases stayed unmatched. The CDR3 totals 14 residues. The CDR3 protein is CASSLQRGRETQYF. CDR3 sequence (DNA): TGTGCCAGCAGCTTACAGCGGGGGAGGGAGACCCAGTACTTC.

This sequence joins TRBV29-1 and TRBJ2-3; D is possibly TRBD1 or TRBD2 (6 bases each). V lost 3 bases to trimming and J lost 0 bases, with 16 bases between them. Germline V gives CDR1 SQVTM, CDR2 ANQGSEA. The CDR3 loop spans 16 amino acids. The CDR3 DNA sequence: TGCAGCGTTGACCCGTCGGGGGCGCCGAGCACAGATACGCAGTATTTT. This sequence encodes CSVDPSGAPSTDTQYF.

V and J are TRBV18 and TRBJ2-2; 8 positions agree with TRBD2. Germline CDR1 and CDR2: KGHSH and LQKENI. Unmatched junction bases numbered 9, after V lost 3 bases and J lost 6 bases. This CDR3 has 16 residues. In DNA, the CDR3 is TGTGCCAGCTCACCCAGCGGGAGAAGGGTCCCCGGGGAGCTGTTTTTT. The encoded protein is CASSPSGRRVPGELFF.

This clone has only one observation. This sequence joins TRBV6-5 and TRBJ2-5, with a possible D match to TRBD1 (5 bases). CDR3 length equals 15 residues. Germline CDR1 is MNHEY and CDR2 is SVGAGI. V was clipped by 6 bases and J by 4 bases, with 18 bases between them. The CDR3 protein is CASSLSWGQGETQYF. The CDR3, as DNA: TGTGCCAGCAGCCTTTCTTGGGGCCAGGGAGAGACCCAGTACTTC.

The chain recombines TRBV18 with TRBJ1-1; 7 bases map to TRBD1. The CDR3 loop spans 14 amino acids. J lost 7 bases, V lost 3 bases, and 8 bases had no gene match. Per the germline V gene, CDR1 is KGHSH and CDR2 is LQKENI. In DNA, the CDR3 is TGTGCCAGCTCACCGCCGGGACAGTTAGGTGAAGCTTTCTTT. Residues: CASSPPGQLGEAFF.

The chain couples TRBV7-2 to TRBJ1-6, with no clear D. Trimming left V 5 bases short and J 7 bases short, with 18 bases between. The germline CDR1 and CDR2 sequences are SGHTA and FQGNSA. The CDR3 has 16 amino acids. The CDR3 protein is CASSALAQLGNSPLHF. The CDR3 region has the DNA TGTGCCAGCAGCGCCTTGGCACAGCTAGGAAATTCACCCCTCCACTTT.

The chain uses TRBV10-3 and TRBJ1-5; D is undetermined. This CDR3 is built from 13 residues. Germline CDR1 ENHRY, CDR2 SYGVKD. V was trimmed by 0 bases and J by 6 bases, leaving 6 bases between them. The CDR3 region is CAISESLSQPQHF. DNA for the CDR3: TGTGCCATCAGTGAGTCTCTTAGTCAGCCCCAGCATTTT.